This T cell receptor (beta chain) stems from a study of long-term antiretroviral therapy in people with HIV. Run at survey level, the immunoSEQ assay was version v3.0. Here immunoSEQ multiplex PCR was the method, and the copy in TCRdb shows in-frame clones only, minus some. The table has 20,000 to 25,000 clones, around 81% seen once. Germline lookup yields CDR1 MNHEY and CDR2 SVGAGI. V was cut by 5 bases and J by 6 bases, with 8 bases left in between. This CDR3 comprises 12 residues. A word on this clone: Antigen specificity is unknown.

Regarding the study as a whole: Diversity remained lower than transplant donor controls, even though it increased after ART.

No fewer than two post-ART and no fewer than one pre-ART PBMC samples existed for each donor. The sequenced sample was unsorted PBMCs, obtained 0.1 years before starting antiretroviral therapy. This chain connects TRBV6-5 to TRBJ2-1; no definite D call. The TCR comes from a man aged 35 to 55 with HIV. The CDR3 coding sequence is TGTGCCAGCAGTCTGACCGGCAATGAGCAGTTCTTC. Translation gives CASSLTGNEQFF.